The 19 T cell receptor beta chains presented below share a single source sample, sequenced in a study of CD8+CD57+ T cells in acquired aplastic anemia. For CDR3 and TCR beta VDJ profiling, genomic DNA was the template used. One entry per CDR3 protein results from TCRdb running MiXCR on the reads. Seen here are approximately 250,000 distinct CDR3 sequences, 82% observed once, and the top ten hold over 35%. The authors sequenced patients whose flow cytometry had shown CD8+CD57+ cell expansion. The sample comprised sorted CD4+, CD8+, or CD8+CD57+ T cells (not recorded which) from PBMCs. These receptors all stem from a human donor with aplastic anemia.

As regards this clonotype: A read error may produce the germline difference seen at one junction end. The chain uses TRBV7-2 and TRBJ1-2, with D possibly matching TRBD1 (6 bases). CDR1 SGHTA and CDR2 FQGNSA come from the germline V gene. There are 15 residues in the CDR3. CDR3 amino acids: CASSLRTEDNSGYTF. CDR3 bases: TGTGCCAGCAGCCTACGGACAGAAGATAACTCTGGCTACACCTTC.

J is TRBJ2-1 and V is TRBV7-8; TRBD2 might be the D (6 bases). Germline CDR1 reads SGHVS; CDR2 reads FQNEAQ. CDR3 length: 17 residues. V was clipped by 0 bases and J by 6 bases, with 18 bases between them. The chain's CDR3 is CASSLALYSGPGNEQFF. The CDR3 DNA reads TGTGCCAGCAGCTTAGCGCTCTACAGCGGGCCTGGCAATGAGCAGTTCTTC.

J is TRBJ2-7 and V is TRBV20-1, with a possible D match to TRBD1 (6 bases). The germline V gene has CDR1 DFQATT and CDR2 SNEGSKA (reference sequence). This CDR3 has 11 residues. Trimming left V 5 bases short and J 3 bases short, with 8 bases between. The CDR3 DNA is TGCAGTGCTGGACAGATCTACGAGCAGTACTTC. Translated: CSAGQIYEQYF.

The gene calls are TRBV7-8 and TRBJ2-5; no clear D. Germline assignment: CDR1 SGHVS and CDR2 FQNEAQ. The length of the CDR3 is 15 residues. V lost 1 base and J lost 1, with 10 bases in between. In DNA, the CDR3 is TGTGCCAGCAGCTTAGGGGCAGGCACCCAAGAGACCCAGTACTTC. Its translation is CASSLGAGTQETQYF. The whole variable domain, remainder taken from reference TRBV7-8 and TRBJ2-5, is GAGVSQSPRYKVAKRGQDVALRCDPISGHVSLFWYQQALGQGPEFLTYFQNEAQLDKSGLPSDRFFAERPEGSVSTLKIQRTQQEDSAVYLCASSLGAGTQETQYFGPGTRLLVL.

V and J are TRBV7-8 and TRBJ2-1; TRBD2 matches at 7 bases. Germline CDR1 reads SGHVS; CDR2 reads FQNEAQ. Trimming at V came to 3 bases and at J to 10 bases, leaving 15 bases not matched to a gene. The CDR3 covers 16 residues. The DNA of the CDR3 is TGTGCCAGCAGCTTTCAAAGAAGCGGGGATAGCGAGGAGCAGTTCTTC. The encoded protein is CASSFQRSGDSEEQFF.

On this clonotype: One end of the junction fails to match germline, which may point to a read error. This chain links TRBV7-3 with TRBJ2-1, with a weak D call TRBD2 (7 bases). The germline CDR1 and CDR2 sequences are SGHTA and FQGTGA. The CDR3 is 13 residues long. CDR3 in amino acids: CASSVGGVHEPHF. The CDR3, as DNA: TGTGCCAGCAGCGTAGGGGGGGTCCATGAGCCGCACTTC.

V and J are TRBV25-1 and TRBJ1-1, with 7 bases matching TRBD1. Trimming removed 3 bases from V and 3 bases from J; junction bases left unmatched: 7. The CDR3 consists of 15 residues. Germline loops: CDR1 MGHDK, CDR2 SYGVNS. The CDR3 DNA follows: TGTGCCAGCAGTGACCACAGGGACAGTTACACTGAAGCTTTCTTT. Its protein product is CASSDHRDSYTEAFF.

The chain links TRBV20-1 to TRBJ2-7; no firm D call. Germline V gene lookup returns CDR1 DFQATT and CDR2 SNEGSKA (reference sequence). This CDR3 has 13 amino acids. V was pared by 3 bases and J by 0 bases, with 9 bases between. The CDR3: CSARGRNSYEQYF. DNA for the CDR3: TGCAGTGCTAGGGGCAGGAACTCCTACGAGCAGTACTTC.

A note on this clonotype: At one of its ends the junction is not consistent with the germline gene, which may arise from a read error. The chain couples TRBV7-6 to TRBJ2-1; no clear D gene. CDR3 length: 16 amino acids. The germline V gene encodes CDR1 SGHVS and CDR2 FNYEAQ. The CDR3 reads CAGSLSPHNEKFVQFF. In nucleotides, the CDR3 is TGTGCCGGCAGCTTATCCCCACACAATGAGAAGTTTGTCCAGTTCTTC.

The rearrangement joins TRBV9 to TRBJ2-5; D might be TRBD1 or TRBD2, each matching 5 bases. The CDR3 consists of 14 residues. V lost 3 bases and J lost 13, with 22 bases in between. Germline-derived CDR1 and CDR2 are SGDLS and YYNGEE. In DNA, the CDR3 is TGTGCCAGCAGCGGGGGGTCCGCCCGAAATACGCCGTACTTC. As protein: CASSGGSARNTPYF.

The rearrangement joins TRBV2 to TRBJ2-5; the match to TRBD2 covers 8 bases. Germline V gene sequence: CDR1 SNHLY, CDR2 FYNNEI. Unmatched junction bases numbered 9, after V lost 8 bases and J lost 1 base. The CDR3 runs to 15 residues. CDR3 sequence (DNA): TGTGCCAGCGGCGGTGGCGGGGGGACCCAAGAGACCCAGTACTTC. Its translation: CASGGGGGTQETQYF.

The rearrangement uses TRBV9 and TRBJ2-5, with D unresolved. Trimming took 0 bases from V and 7 from J, leaving 16 bases between them. CDR3 size: 15 residues. Germline V gives CDR1 SGDLS, CDR2 YYNGEE. In nucleotides, the CDR3 is TGTGCCAGCAGCGTAGACCCCTTCGGGCGTGGGACCCAGTACTTC. This sequence encodes CASSVDPFGRGTQYF.

The V and J genes are TRBV5-5 and TRBJ2-7; TRBD1 matches 9 bases. This CDR3 is 15 amino acids long. After removal of 4 bases from V and 4 bases from J, the junction contained 9 bases not matched to a gene. Germline lookup yields CDR1 SGHKS and CDR2 YYEKEE (reference sequence). The CDR3 DNA follows: TGTGCCAGCAGCATGGACAGGGGCCTCGGGTACGAGCAGTACTTC. It codes for CASSMDRGLGYEQYF.

A note on this clonotype: The conserved closing phenylalanine or tryptophan is absent in this CDR3, likely reflecting a read error. Because the CDR3's place on the DNA is in doubt, the DNA is left out and the CDR3 is given as listed by TCRdb. The chain has TRBV7-2 and TRBJ2-7. The CDR3 has 12 residues if both end residues are counted. From germline, CDR1 is SGHTA and CDR2 FQGNSA. CDR3 in amino acids: CASSLHPYGQSL.

Details on this clonotype: The conserved final phenylalanine or tryptophan is absent from the CDR3, which likely points to a read error. No DNA is shown, since the ends of the CDR3 on it are uncertain; the CDR3 is the one TCRdb lists. The rearrangement joins TRBV2 to TRBJ2-3; whether TRBD2, the table's D call, matches the DNA was not checked. Germline values: CDR1 SNHLY, CDR2 FYNNEI. Ends included, the CDR3 has 15 residues. The CDR3 sequence: CASGSRGTCGEYFDS.

This clonotype has more than one count but fewer than ten. The V gene is TRBV7-3, the J gene TRBJ2-3, with 10 bases identical to TRBD2. The CDR3 length is 14 residues. The V gene end was trimmed by 7 bases and the J gene end by 6 bases; junction bases not matched to a gene: 7. Germline V gives CDR1 SGHTA, CDR2 FQGTGA. The CDR3: CASTIAGGPDTQYF. In DNA, the CDR3 is TGTGCCAGCACAATAGCGGGAGGTCCCGATACGCAGTATTTT. Looking up the rest from reference TRBV7-3 and TRBJ2-3 gives the full variable domain: GAGVSQTPSNKVTEKGKYVELRCDPISGHTALYWYRQSLGQGPEFLIYFQGTGAADDSGLPNDRFFAVRPEGSVSTLKIQRTERGDSAVYLCASTIAGGPDTQYFGPGTRLTVL.

This chain uses TRBV20-1 with TRBJ1-6, with TRBD1 identical over 9 bases. The CDR3 spans 16 residues. The junction had 10 bases not matched to a gene; V was cut back by 3 bases and J by 7 bases. CDR1 and CDR2 (germline): DFQATT, SNEGSKA (reference sequence). The CDR3 region is CSASIYGDRENSPLHF. CDR3 in DNA: TGCAGTGCTAGCATTTACGGGGACAGGGAGAATTCACCCCTCCACTTT.

There are a few counts of this clonotype. The V gene is TRBV24-1, the J gene TRBJ2-3; 7 nucleotides align to TRBD1. The CDR3 runs 15 residues. Losses at the gene ends were 4 bases for V and 7 bases for J; bases not matched to a gene: 10. Germline lookup yields CDR1 KGHDR and CDR2 SFDVKD. The CDR3 region has the DNA TGTGCCACCAGTGACACCCGACAGGGTGGGAATACGCAGTATTTT. Translating gives CATSDTRQGGNTQYF.

The chain joins TRBV11-1 to TRBJ1-2, with TRBD1 as a possible D gene (6 bases). Trimming removed 4 bases from V and 4 bases from J, with 13 bases in between. Looked up from germline, CDR1 is SGHAT and CDR2 is FQDESV (reference sequence). CDR3 length equals 14 residues. CDR3 bases: TGTGCCAGCAGCTCGGGGGACAACCCCTATGGCTACACCTTC. It is translated as CASSSGDNPYGYTF.